What follows are 23 T cell receptor beta chains derived from one specimen sequenced in a study of a mutant IDH1 vaccine in newly diagnosed glioma (dated by TCRdb to about 2021). Libraries were built with the immunoSEQ multiplex PCR assay. TCRdb provides this immuneACCESS table in a form limited to in-frame rearrangements. Some clones are lacking; in checked studies, under half of them reflect an unresolved V gene, and why the rest are absent is not known. This sample lists approximately 50,000 clones; 76% were detected once. 12% of the sample goes to the ten largest clones. The intended sense of this specimen's time point label: week 35, safety follow-up. Each vaccine dose was 300 ug of a 20-mer mutant IDH1 peptide in Montanide, given subcutaneously with topical imiquimod. These receptors' antigens are unknown. Sequencing used PBMCs, obtained from a glioma patient whose treatment included an IDH1 peptide vaccine. The receptors were gathered from a man in his forties with glioma.

The V call is TRBV16, the J call TRBJ1-3; D call uncertain. The germline gives CDR1 KGHSY, CDR2 FQNENV. Trimming took off 4 bases at V and 0 bases at J, with 16 bases between the two ends. This CDR3 region has 17 residues. The CDR3 bases are TGTGCCAGCAGCCCTATTAGGGCAGTCTCCTCTGGAAACACCATATATTTT. Its translation: CASSPIRAVSSGNTIYF. The entire variable domain, with the rest obtained from reference TRBV16 and TRBJ1-3, is as follows: GEEVAQTPKHLVRGEGQKAKLYCAPIKGHSYVFWYQQVLKNEFKFLISFQNENVFDETGMPKERFSAKCLPNSPCSLEIQATKLEDSAVYFCASSPIRAVSSGNTIYFGEGSWLTVV.

CDR3 nucleotides: TGTGCCAGCCGGAAGGAGGGGGGGGGCAAAAACATTCAGTACTTC. Encoded protein: CASRKEGGGKNIQYF. The chain is built from TRBV6-5 and TRBJ2-4; perhaps TRBD2 as D (7 bases). The V and J ends lost 8 bases and 3 bases respectively, with 17 bases between them. Germline CDR1 reads MNHEY; CDR2 reads SVGAGI. The CDR3 covers 15 residues.

J is TRBJ1-2 and V is TRBV27; D ambiguous. This CDR3 has 11 residues. Deletions cut 4 bases from V and 8 bases from J, with 8 bases between. In germline, CDR1 is MNHEY, CDR2 SMNVEV (reference sequence). This CDR3 is CASSSGAGYTF. CDR3 in DNA: TGTGCCAGCAGTTCCGGTGCGGGCTACACCTTC.

CDR3 DNA: TGTGCCAGCAGCTTAATCGAGAGGGATGAGCAGTTCTTC. Amino acid sequence: CASSLIERDEQFF. The chain is built from TRBV7-2 and TRBJ2-1; maybe TRBD2 (5 bases). The CDR3 sequence is 13 residues long. CDR1 is SGHTA, CDR2 FQGNSA, per germline. V lost 2 bases to trimming and J lost 8 bases, with 10 bases between them.

This chain connects TRBV4-2 to TRBJ2-2; D possibly corresponds to TRBD1 (6 bases). The germline V gene encodes CDR1 LGHNA and CDR2 YNFKEQ. This CDR3 comprises 16 residues. Trimming took off 0 bases at V and 6 bases at J, with 14 bases between the two ends. The CDR3: CASSQETGTGAGELFF. Written as DNA, the CDR3 is TGTGCCAGCAGCCAAGAAACAGGGACGGGCGCCGGGGAGCTGTTTTTT.

This clone was found a few times. The chain carries TRBV5-4 and TRBJ1-6, with D possibly matching TRBD1 (5 bases). This CDR3 is 14 amino acids long. V was trimmed by 4 bases and J by 10 bases, leaving 15 bases between them. Per germline, CDR1 SGHNT and CDR2 YYREEE (reference sequence). The chain's CDR3 is CASSLPFGGSPLHF. CDR3 DNA: TGTGCCAGCAGCCTGCCGTTTGGGGGGTCACCCCTCCACTTT.

This chain joins TRBV7-2 and TRBJ1-2, with no clear D. Germline assignment: CDR1 SGHTA and CDR2 FQGNSA. V was clipped by 1 base and J by 4 bases, with 7 bases between them. The CDR3 length is 13 residues. In DNA form, the CDR3 reads TGTGCCAGCAGCTTAGAACGGGTCTATGGCTACACCTTC. Amino acid sequence: CASSLERVYGYTF.

The chain has TRBV4-2 and TRBJ2-7; D not resolved. The CDR3 is 12 amino acids. Trimming stripped 4 bases from V and 3 bases from J, with 7 bases between. In germline, CDR1 is LGHNA, CDR2 YNFKEQ. CDR3 sequence (DNA): TGTGCCAGCAGCCCAAACAACTACGAGCAGTACTTC. Encoded protein: CASSPNNYEQYF.

The J gene is TRBJ2-2, the V gene TRBV13; D is undetermined. CDR1 PRHDT and CDR2 FYEKMQ come from the germline V gene (reference sequence). Deletions cut 1 base from V and 4 bases from J, with 7 bases between. This CDR3 comprises 14 residues. The CDR3 loop is CASSLAMFTGELFF. DNA for the CDR3: TGTGCCAGCAGCTTAGCTATGTTCACCGGGGAGCTGTTTTTT.

This chain connects TRBV7-2 to TRBJ1-4; 7 nucleotides line up with TRBD1. The CDR3 sequence is 15 residues long. Germline CDR1 reads SGHTA; CDR2 reads FQGNSA. The trim removed 1 base at V and 3 bases at J, leaving 2 bases unmatched. The CDR3 region has the DNA TGTGCCAGCAGCTTAGACACAGGGGCTAATGAAAAACTGTTTTTT. Its protein product is CASSLDTGANEKLFF.

The chain carries TRBV19 and TRBJ1-2, with 12 bases aligning to TRBD1. The CDR3 is 14 residues long. V lost 10 bases, J lost 8 bases, and 11 bases stayed unmatched. Germline-derived CDR1 and CDR2 are LNHDA and SQIVND (reference sequence). The CDR3 here is CATSKGQGAWGYTF. The CDR3 bases are TGTGCCACCAGTAAGGGACAGGGGGCATGGGGCTACACCTTC.

V usage is TRBV7-9 and J usage is TRBJ2-3, with 8 positions matching TRBD2. The CDR3 runs 15 residues. The germline gives CDR1 SEHNR, CDR2 FQNEAQ (reference sequence). After removal of 5 bases from V and 2 bases from J, the junction contained 6 bases not matched to a gene. The CDR3 DNA sequence: TGTGCCAGCAGCGTGACAGCGGGAGTCACAGATACGCAGTATTTT. Translating it yields CASSVTAGVTDTQYF. Using reference TRBV7-9 and TRBJ2-3 for the parts outside the CDR3, the full variable domain is DTGVSQNPRHKITKRGQNVTFRCDPISEHNRLYWYRQTLGQGPEFLTYFQNEAQLEKSRLLSDRFSAERPKGSFSTLEIQRTEQGDSAMYLCASSVTAGVTDTQYFGPGTRLTVL.

The V and J genes are TRBV19 and TRBJ1-2; 7 bases align to TRBD1. In germline, CDR1 is LNHDA, CDR2 SQIVND (reference sequence). The CDR3 is 16 residues long. The junction had 9 bases not matched to a gene; V was cut back by 5 bases and J by 0 bases. The CDR3 loop is CASSPQLTGANYGYTF. CDR3 nucleotides: TGTGCCAGTAGTCCTCAACTCACAGGGGCTAACTATGGCTACACCTTC.

This chain uses TRBV4-3 with TRBJ2-1; TRBD2 matches at 8 bases. Germline CDR1 is LGHNA and CDR2 is YSLEER. This CDR3 spans 15 amino acids. Germline trimming cut 1 base from V and 4 bases from J; bases unmatched to any gene: 3. In nucleotides, the CDR3 is TGCGCCAGCAGCCAAGGTAGCGGGGTTTACAATGAGCAGTTCTTC. This encodes CASSQGSGVYNEQFF.

V usage is TRBV10-2 and J usage is TRBJ2-3, with D possibly matching TRBD2 (6 bases). CDR3 size: 16 residues. In germline, CDR1 is WSHSY, CDR2 SAAADI. V was shortened by 3 bases and J by 1 base, with 14 bases between the two germline ends. The CDR3 sequence: CASSDSGVLGTDTQYF. The CDR3 bases are TGCGCCAGCAGTGACTCGGGAGTGCTGGGCACAGATACGCAGTATTTT.

The rearrangement uses TRBV9 and TRBJ2-2; 12 bases are a match to TRBD2. Losses at the gene ends were 5 bases for V and 0 bases for J; bases not matched to a gene: 8. Germline values: CDR1 SGDLS, CDR2 YYNGEE. The length of the CDR3 is 18 residues. The CDR3 is CASSGRGLAGSNTGELFF. The CDR3 DNA follows: TGTGCCAGCAGTGGTAGAGGACTAGCGGGGTCGAACACCGGGGAGCTGTTTTTT. Complete variable domain (other parts from reference TRBV9 and TRBJ2-2): DSGVTQTPKHLITATGQRVTLRCSPRSGDLSVYWYQQSLDQGLQFLIQYYNGEERAKGNILERFSAQQFPDLHSELNLSSLELGDSALYFCASSGRGLAGSNTGELFFGEGSRLTVL.

This clone was seen a few times. This chain connects TRBV7-6 to TRBJ1-2; the D is unclear. V was cut by 1 base and J by 3 bases, with 9 bases left in between. The CDR3 is 14 amino acids. Germline assignment: CDR1 SGHVS and CDR2 FNYEAQ. The CDR3 here is CASSLGAEHYGYTF. CDR3 nucleotides: TGTGCCAGCAGCTTAGGGGCAGAGCACTATGGCTACACCTTC.

This chain joins TRBV7-2 and TRBJ2-1; no firm D call. The V end was cut by 1 base, the J end by 1 base, with 14 bases between. Germline CDR1 and CDR2: SGHTA and FQGNSA. The CDR3 loop spans 17 amino acids. The DNA of the CDR3 is TGTGCCAGCAGCTTAGGGTCTGATCGGAGATCCTACAATGAGCAGTTCTTC. This gives the protein CASSLGSDRRSYNEQFF. Drawing the rest from reference TRBV7-2 and TRBJ2-1, the complete variable domain is GAGVSQSPSNKVTEKGKDVELRCDPISGHTALYWYRQSLGQGLEFLIYFQGNSAPDKSGLPSDRFSAERTGGSVSTLTIQRTQQEDSAVYLCASSLGSDRRSYNEQFFGPGTRLTVL.

The V and J genes are TRBV25-1 and TRBJ2-7, with D perhaps matching TRBD1 (5 bases). The V gene lost 5 bases and the J gene lost 6 bases, with 8 bases spanning the gap. Per the germline V gene, CDR1 is MGHDK and CDR2 is SYGVNS. This CDR3 is 11 amino acids long. In DNA, the CDR3 is TGTGCCAGCAGTAGGGGCCCCGAGCAGTACTTC. Amino acid sequence: CASSRGPEQYF.

This chain links TRBV19 with TRBJ1-5, with 9 bases matching TRBD1. Looked up from germline, CDR1 is LNHDA and CDR2 is SQIVND (reference sequence). The CDR3 has 14 amino acids. V was pared by 4 bases and J by 7 bases, with 5 bases of the junction left unmatched. CDR3 sequence: CASSTTGGGQPQHF. DNA of the CDR3: TGTGCCAGTAGTACTACAGGGGGCGGGCAGCCCCAGCATTTT. Based on the CDR3 plus reference TRBV19 and TRBJ1-5, the full variable domain is DGGITQSPKYLFRKEGQNVTLSCEQNLNHDAMYWYRQDPGQGLRLIYYSQIVNDFQKGDIAEGYSVSREKKESFPLTVTSAQKNPTAFYLCASSTTGGGQPQHFGDGTRLSIL.

This chain's CDR3 is CASSSGRAGGGETQYF. The CDR3 coding sequence is TGTGCCAGTAGCTCGGGCCGGGCAGGGGGTGGCGAGACCCAGTACTTC. This chain uses TRBV19 with TRBJ2-5; 7 bases line up with TRBD1. V shed 6 bases, J shed 5 bases, and the junction held 15 bases outside the gene matches. Germline V gene data show CDR1 as LNHDA and CDR2 as SQIVND (reference sequence). The CDR3 is 16 residues long. Variable domain in full (rest from reference TRBV19 and TRBJ2-5): DGGITQSPKYLFRKEGQNVTLSCEQNLNHDAMYWYRQDPGQGLRLIYYSQIVNDFQKGDIAEGYSVSREKKESFPLTVTSAQKNPTAFYLCASSSGRAGGGETQYFGPGTRLLVL.

The chain couples TRBV18 to TRBJ2-3; TRBD2 agrees at 10 bases. The germline gives CDR1 KGHSH, CDR2 LQKENI. CDR3 length: 16 amino acids. With 6 bases clipped from V and 3 bases from J, the junction kept 9 bases outside the gene matches. DNA of the CDR3: TGTGCCAGCTCCGCCTCTAGCGGGAGTGGGACAGATACGCAGTATTTT. Its protein is CASSASSGSGTDTQYF.

The genes are TRBV4-1 and TRBJ2-3; no firm D call. The CDR3 spans 14 residues. Germline V lookup: CDR1 MGHRA, CDR2 YSYEKL. Trimming took off 0 bases at V and 3 bases at J, with 7 bases between the two ends. The CDR3 region is CASSQEIGTDTQYF. For the CDR3, the DNA is TGCGCCAGCAGCCAAGAAATCGGGACAGATACGCAGTATTTT.